The 22 T cell receptor beta chains listed next were all sequenced from one sample in a study of blood T cell repertoires in COVID-19. Method: immunoSEQ multiplex PCR; TCRdb's copy keeps in-frame clones and lacks some. The repertoire holds 180,000 or so clones, with 80% to 90% as singletons. Sequencing input: PBMCs or T cells enriched from blood (not recorded which). These receptors all stem from a woman between 45 and 60 years old in a cohort exposed to, infected with or recovered from COVID-19 (not recorded which).

The chain employs TRBV27 and TRBJ2-3; 7 bases match TRBD1. The V segment lost 5 bases and the J segment 1 base; nucleotides outside the gene matches: 9. This CDR3 has 16 residues. Germline CDR1 MNHEY, CDR2 SMNVEV (reference sequence). CDR3 DNA sequence: TGTGCCAGCAGTCCGCCGACAGGGCACGGCACAGATACGCAGTATTTT. It codes for CASSPPTGHGTDTQYF.

This sequence joins TRBV7-9 and TRBJ2-1; D gene unclear. This CDR3 is built from 13 residues. The germline CDR1 and CDR2 sequences are SEHNR and FQNEAQ (reference sequence). Trimming stripped 3 bases from V and 8 bases from J, with 11 bases between. CDR3 nucleotides: TGTGCCAGCAGCTTCCCTCTGGGCGATGAGCAGTTCTTC. It yields the protein CASSFPLGDEQFF.

The chain links TRBV29-1 to TRBJ2-3; 8 nucleotides align to TRBD2. The germline V gene has CDR1 SQVTM and CDR2 ANQGSEA. This CDR3 has 15 amino acids. V lost 8 bases to trimming and J lost 4 bases; unmatched junction nucleotides: 14. CDR3 in amino acids: CSSLGSAGGPDTQYF. The CDR3 nucleotides are TGCAGCTCTCTCGGCTCCGCGGGGGGCCCAGATACGCAGTATTTT.

The chain links TRBV5-1 to TRBJ2-1; TRBD2 matches at 8 bases. There are 14 residues in the CDR3. With 4 bases clipped from V and 8 bases from J, the junction kept 8 bases outside the gene matches. CDR1 is SGHRS and CDR2 is YFSETQ in the germline V gene. This chain's CDR3 is CASSTFGLADEQFF. In nucleotides, the CDR3 is TGCGCCAGCAGCACCTTCGGACTAGCCGATGAGCAGTTCTTC.

The CDR3 is CASSLRGLGPSADTQYF. In DNA, the CDR3 is TGCGCCAGCAGCTTGCGCGGACTGGGCCCGAGCGCCGATACGCAGTATTTT. The chain combines TRBV5-1 with TRBJ2-3; weak D call: TRBD2 (5 bases). The ends were cut back, 1 base at V and 6 bases at J, with 21 bases in the middle. This CDR3 is 17 amino acids long. CDR1 SGHRS and CDR2 YFSETQ come from the germline V gene. Using reference TRBV5-1 and TRBJ2-3 for the parts outside the CDR3, the full variable domain is KAGVTQTPRYLIKTRGQQVTLSCSPISGHRSVSWYQQTPGQGLQFLFEYFSETQRNKGNFPGRFSGRQFSNSRSEMNVSTLELGDSALYLCASSLRGLGPSADTQYFGPGTRLTVL.

The chain is built from TRBV15 and TRBJ2-7; the match to TRBD1 covers 7 bases. Germline V gene data show CDR1 as LNHNV and CDR2 as YYDKDF (reference sequence). This CDR3 is built from 16 residues. J was trimmed by 5 bases and V by 3 bases; bases with no gene match: 13. The CDR3 DNA sequence: TGTGCCACCAGCAGGGCTACAGGGGATCTTGGCAACGAGCAGTACTTC. It yields the protein CATSRATGDLGNEQYF.

This rearrangement joins TRBV7-2 to TRBJ1-2, with a weak D call TRBD1 (6 bases). V was shortened by 1 base and J by 4 bases, with 13 bases between the two germline ends. CDR3 length equals 15 residues. Germline V gives CDR1 SGHTA, CDR2 FQGNSA. This CDR3 reads CASSLGVGGGYGYTF. Here the CDR3 DNA reads TGTGCCAGCAGCTTAGGGGTAGGGGGGGGCTATGGCTACACCTTC.

The chain couples TRBV19 to TRBJ2-7; 9 bases are a match to TRBD2. The germline CDR1 and CDR2 sequences are LNHDA and SQIVND (reference sequence). The CDR3 is 17 amino acids. Trimming cost V 3 bases and J 5 bases; bases outside gene matches: 14. CDR3 region: CASSMVQREAGIDEQYF. The CDR3 coding sequence is TGTGCCAGTAGTATGGTCCAGCGGGAGGCCGGAATTGACGAGCAGTACTTC.

The gene calls are TRBV19 and TRBJ2-1; 7 nucleotides match TRBD1. The germline V gene encodes CDR1 LNHDA and CDR2 SQIVND (reference sequence). The CDR3 extends over 15 amino acids. V gave up 5 bases and J gave up 3 bases; unmatched junction bases: 7. The CDR3 nucleotides are TGTGCCAGTAGTCCTGACAGGGTCCTCTACAATGAGCAGTTCTTC. Its protein product is CASSPDRVLYNEQFF.

V usage is TRBV6-6 and J usage is TRBJ1-1, with no clear D. Germline CDR1 reads MNHNY; CDR2 reads SVGAGI (reference sequence). CDR3 length: 13 residues. With 5 bases removed from V and 0 bases from J, the gap between germline ends came to 7 bases. In nucleotides, the CDR3 is TGTGCCAGCAGTACAGAAATGAACACTGAAGCTTTCTTT. Protein sequence: CASSTEMNTEAFF.

The V and J genes are TRBV29-1 and TRBJ2-7, with TRBD1 matching over 8 bases. This CDR3 comprises 14 residues. The trim removed 4 bases at V and 5 bases at J, leaving 10 bases unmatched. Germline V gene sequence: CDR1 SQVTM, CDR2 ANQGSEA. The CDR3 sequence: CSVGSAGGSDEQYF. CDR3 bases: TGCAGCGTTGGGTCGGCAGGGGGCTCAGACGAGCAGTACTTC.

This chain connects TRBV18 to TRBJ2-2, with 8 bases aligning to TRBD1. CDR3 length: 14 residues. The V gene's germline CDR1 is KGHSH and CDR2 LQKENI. V lost 6 bases to trimming and J lost 7 bases; unmatched junction nucleotides: 7. This CDR3 is CASSDRTGFGELFF. Here the CDR3 DNA reads TGTGCCAGCTCCGACCGGACAGGGTTCGGGGAGCTGTTTTTT.

Regarding this clone: The junction departs from germline at one end; a sequencing error may be responsible. The V gene is TRBV5-8, the J gene TRBJ1-1; 7 bases map to TRBD1. Germline loops: CDR1 SGHTS, CDR2 YDEGEE. The CDR3 contains 13 residues. CDR3 region: CASSLTGNTEAFF. The CDR3 nucleotides read TGTGCCAGCAGCCTGACAGGGAACACTGAGGCTTTCTTT.

The chain is built from TRBV12-3 or TRBV12-4 and TRBJ1-1; D is perhaps TRBD1 (6 bases). CDR3 length: 11 amino acids. V lost 6 bases and J lost 10, with 12 bases in between. CDR3 bases: TGTGCCAGCAGCGAAACAGGGTCAGCTTTCTTT. The encoded protein is CASSETGSAFF.

The gene calls are TRBV2 and TRBJ1-6; 8 bases align to TRBD1. The CDR3 extends over 15 amino acids. Per germline, CDR1 SNHLY and CDR2 FYNNEI. With 3 bases clipped from V and 7 bases from J, the junction kept 5 bases outside the gene matches. The CDR3 region has the DNA TGTGCCAGCAGTGACACAGGGGGGCCCAATTCACCCCTCCACTTT. This codes for CASSDTGGPNSPLHF.

V is TRBV5-1 and J is TRBJ2-3, with 10 bases matching TRBD1. The J segment lost 2 bases and the V segment lost 1 base, leaving 13 bases of the junction unmatched. Germline V gives CDR1 SGHRS, CDR2 YFSETQ. The CDR3 has 19 residues. The CDR3 reads CASSLRRPGQGIITDTQYF. The CDR3 nucleotides read TGCGCCAGCAGCTTGAGAAGGCCGGGACAGGGGATTATCACAGATACGCAGTATTTT. The entire variable domain, with the rest obtained from reference TRBV5-1 and TRBJ2-3, is as follows: KAGVTQTPRYLIKTRGQQVTLSCSPISGHRSVSWYQQTPGQGLQFLFEYFSETQRNKGNFPGRFSGRQFSNSRSEMNVSTLELGDSALYLCASSLRRPGQGIITDTQYFGPGTRLTVL.

Relative to its sample, this clone is medium-sized (0.01 to 0.1%). The V call is TRBV9, the J call TRBJ1-5; 8 nucleotides agree with TRBD1. Germline V CDR1 and CDR2: SGDLS, YYNGEE. The CDR3 sequence is 16 residues long. Trimming removed 0 bases from V and 6 bases from J; junction bases left unmatched: 8. The CDR3 DNA follows: TGTGCCAGCAGCGTAGAAGGGGCCAGGGGGCGTCAGCCCCAGCATTTT. This codes for CASSVEGARGRQPQHF.

This sequence joins TRBV29-1 and TRBJ1-3; weak D call: TRBD1 (5 bases). V lost 7 bases, J lost 2 bases, and 18 bases lay in between. The CDR3 is made up of 15 amino acids. The germline V gene has CDR1 SQVTM and CDR2 ANQGSEA. The CDR3 coding sequence is TGCAGCGCACAATTCGCCCCAGGGACTGGAAACACCATATATTTT. The encoded protein is CSAQFAPGTGNTIYF.

The rearrangement joins TRBV24-1 to TRBJ2-1; the match to TRBD2 covers 8 bases. V lost 10 bases to trimming and J lost 2 bases; unmatched junction nucleotides: 3. Per the germline V gene, CDR1 is KGHDR and CDR2 is SFDVKD. This CDR3 comprises 13 residues. This CDR3 is CATSGVTYNEQFF. The CDR3 DNA follows: TGTGCCACTAGCGGGGTGACCTACAATGAGCAGTTCTTC.

J is TRBJ2-3 and V is TRBV6-1; D perhaps matches TRBD1 (6 bases). Germline CDR1 and CDR2: MNHNS and SASEGT. Trimming pared 2 bases from V and 6 bases from J, leaving 18 bases between. This CDR3 has 16 residues. The DNA of the CDR3 is TGTGCCAGCAGTGAATGGGACATCCTACCCACCGATACGCAGTATTTT. Translated: CASSEWDILPTDTQYF.

This chain joins TRBV11-1 and TRBJ2-3; TRBD2 is a possible D gene (7 bases). The length of the CDR3 is 13 residues. Germline V CDR1 and CDR2: SGHAT, FQDESV (reference sequence). The germline V and J ends were trimmed by 5 bases and 6 bases, with 12 bases remaining between them. The CDR3 DNA reads as TGTGCCAGCAGCGGGGCGGGGGCTGATACGCAGTATTTT. Protein: CASSGAGADTQYF.

This clone was detected ten times or more. The sample has other DNA sequences that encode this CDR3 too. This chain connects TRBV5-4 to TRBJ2-3; 10 nucleotides agree with TRBD1. The CDR3 loop spans 15 amino acids. Germline CDR1 is SGHNT and CDR2 is YYREEE (reference sequence). Trimming took 4 bases from V and 2 from J; bases not matched to a gene: 4. The CDR3 bases are TGTGCCAGCAGCCCGGACAGGGGGTTCACAGATACGCAGTATTTT. It encodes CASSPDRGFTDTQYF.